The 28 T cell receptor beta chains listed next were all sequenced from one sample in a study of response to subunit inactivated influenza vaccine. TCRdb reprocessed the RT-PCR reads via MiXCR and lists one record per CDR3 protein. The data show hundreds of thousands of distinct CDR3 sequences, roughly 18% seen once. Source: PBMCs from blood, taken 4 to 6 days after vaccination. Receptors originate from a man between 50 and 59 years old who received an inactivated influenza vaccine.

V and J are TRBV27 and TRBJ1-5; 7 positions agree with TRBD1. Germline CDR1 and CDR2: MNHEY and SMNVEV (reference sequence). This CDR3 is 14 amino acids long. The V and J ends lost 5 bases and 5 bases, in that order; junction bases with no gene match: 6. Written as DNA, the CDR3 is TGTGCCAGCAGTACGGACAGGAACTATCAGCCCCAGCATTTT. This encodes CASSTDRNYQPQHF.

This clonotype was counted a few times. This chain connects TRBV27 to TRBJ2-7; D may be TRBD2 (5 bases). The CDR3 contains 15 residues. Trimming removed 0 bases from V and 0 bases from J, with 9 bases in between. Germline lookup yields CDR1 MNHEY and CDR2 SMNVEV (reference sequence). CDR3 nucleotide sequence: TGTGCCAGCAGTTTATCGTCTGAGGGCTCCTACGAGCAGTACTTC. Its translation: CASSLSSEGSYEQYF.

Of note for this clonotype: The junction shows a germline mismatch at one end, possibly a read error. This chain uses TRBV5-1 with TRBJ2-2; D may be TRBD1 (5 bases). From germline, CDR1 is SGHRS and CDR2 YFSETQ. The length of the CDR3 is 15 residues. Here the CDR3 DNA reads TGCGCCAGCAGCTTTGGCAGGGCGAACAGCGGGGAGCTGTTTTTT. Translating it yields CASSFGRANSGELFF.

This clonotype was recorded a few times. This rearrangement joins TRBV6-1 to TRBJ1-5; no reliable D call. Germline V gene sequence: CDR1 MNHNS, CDR2 SASEGT. V was cut by 5 bases and J by 0 bases, with 8 bases left in between. The CDR3 length is 14 residues. As DNA, the CDR3 is TGTGCCAGCAGTCTCAAGATTAGCAATCAGCCCCAGCATTTT. It translates to CASSLKISNQPQHF.

CDR3 loop: CASSFLLGASRIWQYF. The CDR3 DNA is TGTGCCAGCAGTTTCCTTCTCGGGGCCTCCCGTATCTGGCAGTACTTC. The chain carries TRBV27 and TRBJ2-7; the D gene could be TRBD1 or TRBD2 (5 bases each). CDR3 length: 16 residues. CDR1 MNHEY and CDR2 SMNVEV come from the germline V gene (reference sequence). The V gene lost 3 bases and the J gene lost 9 bases, with 24 bases spanning the gap.

This clonotype was counted once. The chain employs TRBV6-2 or TRBV6-3 and TRBJ2-4; D is possibly TRBD1 or TRBD2 (5 bases each). Germline V gene sequence: CDR1 MNHEY, CDR2 SVGEGT. Trimming removed 5 bases at V and 0 bases at J, with 17 bases between. This CDR3 spans 17 amino acids. CDR3 residues: CASSHKSGRLAKNIQYF. CDR3 nucleotide sequence: TGTGCCAGCAGTCACAAATCGGGACGGCTAGCCAAAAACATTCAGTACTTC.

The rearrangement uses TRBV12-3 or TRBV12-4 and TRBJ2-2; tentative D call: TRBD1 (5 bases). The CDR3 spans 13 residues. V lost 1 base, J lost 10 bases, and 10 bases lay in between. CDR3 DNA: TGTGCCAGCAGTTTAGTGGGGCTTTCGGAGCTGTTTTTT. Amino acids: CASSLVGLSELFF.

This clonotype occurred many times. The chain employs TRBV5-1 and TRBJ2-1; no clear D. Germline V gene lookup returns CDR1 SGHRS and CDR2 YFSETQ. The germline V and J ends were trimmed by 3 bases and 7 bases, with 8 bases remaining between them. The CDR3 has 12 amino acids. The CDR3 region has the DNA TGCGCCAGCAGCTACAGCCGGAATGAGCAGTTCTTC. Protein: CASSYSRNEQFF.

This clonotype was detected many times. The genes are TRBV29-1 and TRBJ2-5; D ambiguous. The germline gives CDR1 SQVTM, CDR2 ANQGSEA. Deletions cut 3 bases from V and 2 bases from J, with 7 bases between. The CDR3 consists of 12 residues. The CDR3 nucleotides read TGCAGCGTTGATCCAGCTCAAGAGACCCAGTACTTC. Translating gives CSVDPAQETQYF.

V and J are TRBV28 and TRBJ1-6; a weak D match, TRBD1 (6 bases). The CDR3 is made up of 16 amino acids. Germline V CDR1 and CDR2: MDHEN, SYDVKM. Trimming took off 5 bases at V and 7 bases at J, with 18 bases between the two ends. This chain's CDR3 is CASSLYSGTINSPLHF. Written as DNA, the CDR3 is TGTGCCAGCAGTCTGTACTCCGGGACAATAAATTCACCCCTCCACTTT.

This clonotype occurred many times. V is TRBV5-1 and J is TRBJ2-5; 8 positions agree with TRBD1. This CDR3 is built from 13 residues. With 3 bases clipped from V and 5 bases from J, the junction kept 3 bases outside the gene matches. Germline V lookup: CDR1 SGHRS, CDR2 YFSETQ. CDR3 sequence reads: CASSSRGLETQYF. The CDR3 region has the DNA TGCGCCAGCAGCTCCAGGGGGCTCGAGACCCAGTACTTC.

The CDR3 DNA follows: TGTGCCATCAAGGGCGGTCAAGAGACCCAGTACTTC. This sequence encodes CAIKGGQETQYF. This chain links TRBV10-3 with TRBJ2-5; D ambiguous. This CDR3 has 12 residues. V was shortened by 7 bases and J by 2 bases, with 8 bases between the two germline ends. Germline values: CDR1 ENHRY, CDR2 SYGVKD.

The J gene is TRBJ1-4, the V gene TRBV20-1, with 7 bases matching TRBD1. The germline V gene has CDR1 DFQATT and CDR2 SNEGSKA (reference sequence). V was pared by 5 bases and J by 8 bases, with 11 bases of the junction left unmatched. The CDR3 has 14 amino acids. Here the CDR3 DNA reads TGCAGTGCTCCACCGACAGGGATGGTAGAAAAACTGTTTTTT. Translating it yields CSAPPTGMVEKLFF.

The chain carries TRBV10-3 and TRBJ2-6, with D maybe TRBD1 (5 bases). Germline V gene lookup returns CDR1 ENHRY and CDR2 SYGVKD. V was pared by 3 bases and J by 2 bases, with 17 bases between. The CDR3 runs 18 residues. The CDR3 nucleotides read TGTGCCATCAGTGAACCGACTCAAGGGGTAGCTGGGGCCAACGTCCTGACTTTC. Its translation is CAISEPTQGVAGANVLTF.

The chain carries TRBV12-3 or TRBV12-4 and TRBJ1-1; tentatively, D is TRBD1 (5 bases). CDR3 length equals 14 residues. Trimming pared 5 bases from V and 2 bases from J, leaving 12 bases between. The CDR3 DNA is TGTGCCAGCAGTCTACGGGACTTCAACACTGAAGCTTTCTTT. This sequence encodes CASSLRDFNTEAFF.

Comments on this clonotype: Lacking the conserved final phenylalanine or tryptophan, this CDR3 likely reflects a read error. The genes are TRBV5-1 and TRBJ1-5; D uncertain. There are 15 residues in the CDR3. V lost 3 bases and J 0 bases, leaving 10 bases between the germline ends. Germline V gene data show CDR1 as SGHRS and CDR2 as YFSETQ. The CDR3 DNA reads TGCGCCAGCAGCTCGGACGGTAATAGCAATCAGCCCCAGCATGTT. As protein: CASSSDGNSNQPQHV.

In regard to this clonotype: The junction does not match germline at one end; this may be a read error. The chain recombines TRBV25-1 with TRBJ2-7, with D possibly being TRBD1 (7 bases). The CDR3 is made up of 13 amino acids. Germline values: CDR1 MGHDK, CDR2 SYGVNS. The CDR3 DNA reads as TGTGCCAGCAGTGGGGACAGTAGTGGCTCGCGGGGCTTC. Its protein is CASSGDSSGSRGF.

The table lists this clonotype with many counts. The gene calls are TRBV29-1 and TRBJ1-1, with D perhaps TRBD1 (5 bases). This CDR3 comprises 14 residues. The V gene lost 6 bases and the J gene lost 4 bases, with 18 bases spanning the gap. CDR1 is SQVTM and CDR2 is ANQGSEA in the germline V gene. In DNA form, the CDR3 reads TGCAGCGTCGCCTCCCCGTATGGGGGCACTGAAGCTTTCTTT. This gives the protein CSVASPYGGTEAFF. Based on the CDR3 plus reference TRBV29-1 and TRBJ1-1, the full variable domain is SAVISQKPSRDICQRGTSLTIQCQVDSQVTMMFWYRQQPGQSLTLIATANQGSEATYESGFVIDKFPISRPNLTFSTLTVSNMSPEDSSIYLCSVASPYGGTEAFFGQGTRLTVV.

This chain uses TRBV20-1 with TRBJ2-1; D could derive from TRBD1 or TRBD2 (6 bases each). CDR3 length equals 13 residues. The germline V and J ends were trimmed by 4 bases and 6 bases, with 13 bases remaining between them. Germline V gives CDR1 DFQATT, CDR2 SNEGSKA (reference sequence). The CDR3 here is CSATSGAVNEQFF. DNA for the CDR3: TGCAGTGCTACCTCGGGGGCTGTCAATGAGCAGTTCTTC.

The chain employs TRBV29-1 and TRBJ2-7; perhaps TRBD2 as D (6 bases). The V end lost 5 bases, the J end lost 2 bases, and 10 bases lay between the germline ends. CDR1 is SQVTM and CDR2 is ANQGSEA in the germline V gene. The CDR3 has 12 amino acids. The CDR3 spells CSVWEDTYEQYF. The CDR3 nucleotides read TGCAGCGTTTGGGAGGATACCTACGAGCAGTACTTC.

The chain is built from TRBV4-3 and TRBJ1-4, with 7 bases identical to TRBD1. V lost 4 bases to trimming and J lost 7 bases; unmatched junction nucleotides: 9. The CDR3 is 15 amino acids. Germline lookup yields CDR1 LGHNA and CDR2 YSLEER. Written as DNA, the CDR3 is TGCGCCAGCAGCCCTCAGGGGGGGTTGGGTGAAAAACTGTTTTTT. This gives the protein CASSPQGGLGEKLFF.

This clonotype was counted at least ten times. The V and J genes are TRBV5-1 and TRBJ2-1; 13 bases agree with TRBD2. Germline CDR1 SGHRS, CDR2 YFSETQ. Trimming removed 5 bases from V and 8 bases from J; junction bases left unmatched: 7. The CDR3 is 15 residues long. The CDR3 loop is CASSLLAGGPDEQFF. CDR3 nucleotides: TGCGCCAGCAGTTTACTAGCGGGGGGGCCGGATGAGCAGTTCTTC.

The table lists this clonotype with a few counts. This sequence joins TRBV6-2 or TRBV6-3 and TRBJ2-5; possible D gene TRBD1, 6 bases. The CDR3 contains 14 residues. The V end was cut by 8 bases, the J end by 7 bases, with 20 bases between. CDR1 and CDR2 (germline): MNHEY, SVGEGT. Written as DNA, the CDR3 is TGTGCCAGCCTTGGGGGCGCGGTAATGCGGACCCAGTACTTC. Translation gives CASLGGAVMRTQYF.

The table lists this clonotype with a few counts. This chain joins TRBV2 and TRBJ1-5, with D unclear. This CDR3 is built from 14 residues. CDR1 is SNHLY, CDR2 FYNNEI, per germline. The V end was cut by 3 bases, the J end by 8 bases, with 14 bases between. CDR3 sequence reads: CASSDSHPYKPQHF. CDR3 DNA sequence: TGTGCCAGCAGTGATTCCCATCCATACAAGCCCCAGCATTTT.

The chain recombines TRBV20-1 with TRBJ2-7; 11 bases are shared with TRBD2. The CDR3 loop spans 14 amino acids. CDR1 DFQATT and CDR2 SNEGSKA come from the germline V gene (reference sequence). V lost 5 bases, J lost 9 bases, and 12 bases stayed unmatched. CDR3 residues: CSASLSGRALGQYF. CDR3 bases: TGCAGTGCTTCCCTTAGCGGGAGGGCCTTAGGGCAGTACTTC.

The chain combines TRBV4-1 with TRBJ2-2, with D perhaps TRBD1 or TRBD2 (5 bases each). The CDR3 totals 16 residues. Trimming removed 4 bases at V and 6 bases at J, with 18 bases between. In germline, CDR1 is MGHRA, CDR2 YSYEKL. The CDR3 bases are TGCGCCAGCAGCCGTTGGCAGGAGAGGGGAGCCGGGGAGCTGTTTTTT. As protein: CASSRWQERGAGELFF.

This clonotype occurred a few times. The chain employs TRBV7-9 and TRBJ2-3, with D possibly called TRBD1 or TRBD2 (5 bases each). Germline V gives CDR1 SEHNR, CDR2 FQNEAQ (reference sequence). V dropped 4 bases and J dropped 6 bases, with 20 bases sitting between them. This CDR3 has 16 amino acids. This CDR3 reads CASSWGRAATPDTQYF. The CDR3 DNA reads TGTGCCAGCAGCTGGGGACGAGCGGCCACCCCCGATACGCAGTATTTT. Using reference TRBV7-9 and TRBJ2-3 for the parts outside the CDR3, the full variable domain is DTGVSQNPRHKITKRGQNVTFRCDPISEHNRLYWYRQTLGQGPEFLTYFQNEAQLEKSRLLSDRFSAERPKGSFSTLEIQRTEQGDSAMYLCASSWGRAATPDTQYFGPGTRLTVL.

The gene calls are TRBV10-2 and TRBJ2-7; 7 bases map to TRBD1. V gave up 3 bases and J gave up 1 base; unmatched junction bases: 6. Germline V CDR1 and CDR2: WSHSY, SAAADI. This CDR3 comprises 15 residues. This CDR3 reads CASSDHRGASYEQYF. The CDR3 DNA reads as TGCGCCAGCAGTGATCACAGGGGCGCTTCCTACGAGCAGTACTTC.